The 13 T cell receptor beta chains in this list originate from one sample, sequenced in a study of T cell responses to AZD1222 COVID-19 vaccine (dated by TCRdb to the early 2020s). Library generation was performed with the immunoSEQ multiplex PCR assay. TCRdb took over this immuneACCESS table, retaining in-frame rearrangements with V and J assigned. Such tables are incomplete; in checked studies, under half of the missing clones stem from an unresolved V gene, and the remainder is unexplained. The sample profile shows 80,000 to 100,000 clones; roughly 85% of them were found once. The ten top clones hold around 3.5% of the sample. The time point label, as the study defines it: about 28 days (+/-7) after the second vaccine dose. The sample was peripheral blood, taken 28 days after the second AZD1222 dose. The origin of the receptors is an adult who received the AZD1222 COVID-19 vaccine.

The V gene is TRBV5-4, the J gene TRBJ1-2, with no clear D. CDR1 is SGHNT and CDR2 is YYREEE in the germline V gene (reference sequence). Trimming stripped 0 bases from V and 2 bases from J, with 8 bases between. CDR3 size: 14 residues. CDR3: CASSLGPGNYGYTF. CDR3 sequence (DNA): TGTGCCAGCAGCTTGGGGCCGGGCAACTATGGCTACACCTTC.

This clone was picked up one time. The rearrangement uses TRBV5-1 and TRBJ2-7; D is perhaps TRBD1 (6 bases). V lost 4 bases and J 6 bases, leaving 14 bases between the germline ends. Germline values: CDR1 SGHRS, CDR2 YFSETQ. The CDR3 runs 13 residues. For the CDR3, the DNA is TGCGCCAGCAGCCAACTTAGGGGGAGCGAGCAGTACTTC. This codes for CASSQLRGSEQYF.

The chain joins TRBV28 to TRBJ1-2; TRBD1 aligns across 9 bases. Germline V CDR1 and CDR2: MDHEN, SYDVKM. The CDR3 totals 16 residues. V was pared by 1 base and J by 7 bases, with 10 bases of the junction left unmatched. CDR3 in DNA: TGTGCCAGCAGTTTATATGGTGCCGGGACAGGGAGTGGCTACACCTTC. Translating it yields CASSLYGAGTGSGYTF.

In this sample, this clone turned up many times. The same CDR3 arises from other DNA sequences in this sample as well. This rearrangement joins TRBV9 to TRBJ1-1, with a tentative D call TRBD1 (5 bases). CDR1 and CDR2 from the germline V gene are SGDLS and YYNGEE. CDR3 size: 15 residues. V dropped 3 bases and J dropped 2 bases, with 14 bases sitting between them. The CDR3 region has the DNA TGTGCCAGCAGCGAGTCGACAGCATCCAACACTGAAGCTTTCTTT. Amino acid sequence: CASSESTASNTEAFF.

The chain recombines TRBV5-1 with TRBJ1-1, with D hard to call. This CDR3 contains 13 residues. Germline loops: CDR1 SGHRS, CDR2 YFSETQ. V lost 4 bases and J lost 2, with 9 bases in between. The CDR3 spells CASSIDKNTEAFF. The CDR3 DNA reads as TGCGCCAGCAGCATAGACAAAAACACTGAAGCTTTCTTT.

The gene calls are TRBV19 and TRBJ2-1, with D possibly TRBD2 on 6 matching bases. CDR1 and CDR2 from the germline V gene are LNHDA and SQIVND (reference sequence). V lost 7 bases and J 7 bases, leaving 20 bases between the germline ends. The CDR3 covers 15 residues. CDR3 sequence reads: CASTAERGIINEQFF. DNA for the CDR3: TGTGCCAGTACCGCGGAACGGGGGATTATTAATGAGCAGTTCTTC. Full variable domain (outside the CDR3, taken from reference TRBV19 and TRBJ2-1): DGGITQSPKYLFRKEGQNVTLSCEQNLNHDAMYWYRQDPGQGLRLIYYSQIVNDFQKGDIAEGYSVSREKKESFPLTVTSAQKNPTAFYLCASTAERGIINEQFFGPGTRLTVL.

CDR3 sequence: CASSTAEVGNEQFF. Written as DNA, the CDR3 is TGTGCCAGCAGTACCGCCGAGGTCGGCAATGAGCAGTTCTTC. The chain combines TRBV2 with TRBJ2-1, with unresolved D. V lost 5 bases and J 6 bases, leaving 14 bases between the germline ends. CDR1 is SNHLY and CDR2 is FYNNEI in the germline V gene. The CDR3 contains 14 residues.

The V call is TRBV6-5, the J call TRBJ2-2; tentatively, D is TRBD1 or TRBD2 (5 bases each). This CDR3 contains 14 residues. V lost 4 bases to trimming and J lost 7 bases, with 13 bases between them. In germline, CDR1 is MNHEY, CDR2 SVGAGI. The CDR3 loop is CASSSGARGGELFF. The CDR3, as DNA: TGTGCCAGCAGTTCCGGGGCCCGGGGCGGGGAGCTGTTTTTT.

The chain couples TRBV27 to TRBJ2-3; 16 positions agree with TRBD2. This CDR3 spans 17 amino acids. After removal of 5 bases from V and 3 bases from J, the junction contained 5 bases not matched to a gene. In germline, CDR1 is MNHEY, CDR2 SMNVEV (reference sequence). This CDR3 is CASSLGTSGGATDTQYF. In nucleotides, the CDR3 is TGTGCCAGCAGTCTGGGGACTAGCGGGGGGGCGACAGATACGCAGTATTTT.

The V gene is TRBV30, the J gene TRBJ2-3; 7 bases agree with TRBD1. The CDR3 sequence is 17 residues long. The germline V gene encodes CDR1 GTSNPN and CDR2 SVGIG (reference sequence). The J segment lost 7 bases and the V segment lost 1 base, leaving 17 bases of the junction unmatched. CDR3 residues: CAWSESRRDRVRNTQYF. CDR3 sequence (DNA): TGTGCCTGGAGTGAGAGTAGGAGAGACAGGGTCCGAAATACGCAGTATTTT.

This chain links TRBV2 with TRBJ2-3, with 8 bases fitting TRBD1. After removal of 6 bases from V and 3 bases from J, the junction contained 5 bases not matched to a gene. This CDR3 is built from 14 residues. CDR1 is SNHLY and CDR2 is FYNNEI in the germline V gene. The CDR3 coding sequence is TGTGCCAGCAGGGCAGGGGGCGCGACAGATACGCAGTATTTT. This gives the protein CASRAGGATDTQYF.

This chain joins TRBV7-3 and TRBJ1-2, with D possibly TRBD1 on 6 matching bases. CDR3 length: 13 amino acids. In germline, CDR1 is SGHTA, CDR2 FQGTGA. V lost 4 bases and J lost 14, with 20 bases in between. The CDR3 nucleotides read TGTGCCAGCAGCTCACCCCCCGGGACAACTTTAACCTTC. Its translation: CASSSPPGTTLTF. Full variable domain (rest looked up from reference TRBV7-3 and TRBJ1-2): GAGVSQTPSNKVTEKGKYVELRCDPISGHTALYWYRQSLGQGPEFLIYFQGTGAADDSGLPNDRFFAVRPEGSVSTLKIQRTERGDSAVYLCASSSPPGTTLTFGSGTRLTVV.

V gene TRBV3-1 (or the pseudogene TRBV3-2) combines with J gene TRBJ2-1; TRBD2 matches 13 bases. Trimming removed 1 base from V and 10 bases from J; junction bases left unmatched: 4. This CDR3 spans 15 amino acids. The V gene's germline CDR1 is LGHDT and CDR2 YNNKEL (reference sequence). CDR3 residues: CASSQGLAGGREQFF. CDR3 DNA: TGTGCCAGCAGCCAAGGACTAGCGGGGGGCAGAGAGCAGTTCTTC.